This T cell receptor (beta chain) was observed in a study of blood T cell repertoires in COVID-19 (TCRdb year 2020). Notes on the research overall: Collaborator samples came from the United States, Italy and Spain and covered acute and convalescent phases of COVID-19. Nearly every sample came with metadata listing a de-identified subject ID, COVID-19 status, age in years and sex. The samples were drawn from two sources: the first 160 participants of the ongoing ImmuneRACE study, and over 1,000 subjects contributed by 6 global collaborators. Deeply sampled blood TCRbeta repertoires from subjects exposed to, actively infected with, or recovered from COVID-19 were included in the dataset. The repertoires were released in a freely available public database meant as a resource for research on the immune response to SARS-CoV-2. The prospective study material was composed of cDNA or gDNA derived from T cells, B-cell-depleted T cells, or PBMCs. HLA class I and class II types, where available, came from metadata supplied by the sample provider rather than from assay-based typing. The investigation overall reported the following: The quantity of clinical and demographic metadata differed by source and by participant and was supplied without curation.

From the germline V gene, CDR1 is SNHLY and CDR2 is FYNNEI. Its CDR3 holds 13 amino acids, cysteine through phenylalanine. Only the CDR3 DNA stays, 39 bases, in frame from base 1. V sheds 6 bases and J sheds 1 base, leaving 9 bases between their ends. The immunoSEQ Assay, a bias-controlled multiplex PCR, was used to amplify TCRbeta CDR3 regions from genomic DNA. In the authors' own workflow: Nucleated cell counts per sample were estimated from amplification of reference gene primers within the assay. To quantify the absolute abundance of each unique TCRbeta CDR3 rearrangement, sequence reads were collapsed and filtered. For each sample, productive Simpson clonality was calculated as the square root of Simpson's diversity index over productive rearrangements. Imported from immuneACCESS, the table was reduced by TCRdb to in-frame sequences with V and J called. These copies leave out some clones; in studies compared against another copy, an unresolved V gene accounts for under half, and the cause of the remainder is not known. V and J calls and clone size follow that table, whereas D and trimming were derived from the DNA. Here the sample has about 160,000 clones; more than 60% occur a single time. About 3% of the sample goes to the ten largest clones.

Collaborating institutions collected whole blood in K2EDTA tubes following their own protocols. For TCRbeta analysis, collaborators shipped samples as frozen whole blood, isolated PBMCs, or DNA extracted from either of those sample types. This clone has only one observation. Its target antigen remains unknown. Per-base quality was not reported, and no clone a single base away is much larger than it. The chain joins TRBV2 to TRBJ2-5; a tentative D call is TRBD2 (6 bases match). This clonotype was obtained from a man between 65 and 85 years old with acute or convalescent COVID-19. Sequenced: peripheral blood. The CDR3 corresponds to CASSRDFQETQYF. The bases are TGTGCCAGCAGCCGGGACTTCCAAGAGACCCAGTACTTC.